Included here is one TCR beta chain sequence, with context. Antigen: not known. This record belongs to a study of cytomegalovirus exposure and HLA in healthy donors. Overall study: Earlier work reported about 110 million unique TCR beta sequences from some 170 million T cells. Broader study findings: A later analysis, which compared TCR beta chains of equal frequency, found the HLA-associated ones more clonally expanded. There were some V segments, including TRBV6-2 and TRBV6-3, excluded as indistinguishable.

The CDR3 is made up of 14 amino acids. Germline V CDR1 and CDR2: MRHNA, SNTAGT. Trimming pared 6 bases from V and 5 bases from J, leaving 11 bases between. PCR employed 60 Vbeta and 13 Jbeta primers. Generated by immunoSEQ multiplex PCR, the TCRdb table keeps only in-frame clones and is missing some. The sample has under 40,000 clones; 80% are singletons. At sampling all donors were nominally healthy, likely with unrecorded immune exposures. This TCR was sampled from a male donor in good health and CMV-seronegative. The V call is TRBV6-4, the J call TRBJ1-6; a weak D match, TRBD1 (6 bases). Sequenced material: PBMCs. In DNA, the CDR3 is TGTGCCAGCAGCAGTACAGGGAATAATTCACCCCTCCACTTT. Translated, it gives CASSSTGNNSPLHF.